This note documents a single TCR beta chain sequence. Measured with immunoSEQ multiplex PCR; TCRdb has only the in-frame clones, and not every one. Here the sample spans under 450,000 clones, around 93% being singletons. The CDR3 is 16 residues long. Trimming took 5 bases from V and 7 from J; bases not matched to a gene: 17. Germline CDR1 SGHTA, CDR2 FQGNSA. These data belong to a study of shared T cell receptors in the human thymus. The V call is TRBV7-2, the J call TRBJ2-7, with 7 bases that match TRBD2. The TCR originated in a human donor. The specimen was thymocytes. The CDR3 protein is CASSVGAGISVGEQYF. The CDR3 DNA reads TGTGCCAGCAGCGTAGGAGCGGGAATCAGTGTGGGTGAGCAGTACTTC.